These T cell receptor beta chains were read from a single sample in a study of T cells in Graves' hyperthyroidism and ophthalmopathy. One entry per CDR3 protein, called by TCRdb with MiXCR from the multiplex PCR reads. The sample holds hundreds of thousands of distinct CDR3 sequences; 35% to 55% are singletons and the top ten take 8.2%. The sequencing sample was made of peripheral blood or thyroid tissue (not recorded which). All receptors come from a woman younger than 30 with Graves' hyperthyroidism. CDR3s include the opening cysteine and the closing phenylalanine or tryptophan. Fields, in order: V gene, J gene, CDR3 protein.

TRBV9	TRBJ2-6	CASSEGGTGANVLTF
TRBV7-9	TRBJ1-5	CASSLGDYQPQHF
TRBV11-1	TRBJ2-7	CASSLSGSSTYEQYF
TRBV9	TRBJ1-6	CASSYGRNNSPLHF
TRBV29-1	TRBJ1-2	CSVTQGFPGYTF
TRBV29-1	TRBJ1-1	CASSVVGVNTEAFF
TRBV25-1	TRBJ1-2	CASSLTGGRYGYTF
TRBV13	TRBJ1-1	CASSSGTYTEAFF
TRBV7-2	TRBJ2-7	CASSQGSSGVYEQYF
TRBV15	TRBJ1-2	CATSGRVAYGYTF
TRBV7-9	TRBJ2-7	CASSSPGTRGEEQYF
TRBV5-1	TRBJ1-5	CASSRDRGVDQPQHF
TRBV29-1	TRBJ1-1	CSYETGNTEAFF
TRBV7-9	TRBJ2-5	CASSTTERSQETQYF
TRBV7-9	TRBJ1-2	CASSQGYGGGNGYTF
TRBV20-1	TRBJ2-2	CSASGRSGTGELIF
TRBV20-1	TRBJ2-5	CSANAGTQETQYF
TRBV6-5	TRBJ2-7	CAGSYPDGLGTQYF
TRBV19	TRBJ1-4	CASSVSRQPRQKLFF
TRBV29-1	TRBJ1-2	CSAAGTGDRDGYTF
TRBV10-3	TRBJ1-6	CAISDSGTGTGSPLHF
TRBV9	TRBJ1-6	CASSVDSLWPLHF
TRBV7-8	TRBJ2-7	CASSLALGGSYEQYF